Judged by abundance, the clone carrying this T cell receptor beta chain is medium-sized. No patient had received any treatment before thyroid surgery. This sample is drawn from a study of metastatic and nonmetastatic thyroid tumors. The overall study: The comparison covered peripheral blood and tumor or nodule tissue in malignant and benign thyroid patients.

The V and J ends lost 3 bases and 8 bases respectively, with 22 bases between them. This CDR3 region has 16 residues. Looked up from germline, CDR1 is SNHLY and CDR2 is FYNNEI. TCRdb re-clonotyped the PCR reads through MiXCR. The table has roughly 7,000 clones, 3% to 3.5% seen once. The TCR was taken from a female donor with papillary thyroid cancer or a benign thyroid nodule (not recorded which). Some clones in this sample may be carry-over from other donors' samples. The sequencing sample was made of tumor tissue. The genes are TRBV2 and TRBJ1-2; D is possibly TRBD1 (6 bases). CDR3 protein: CASSDPPQGGSLGYTF. Written as DNA, the CDR3 is TGTGCCAGCAGTGACCCTCCACAGGGTGGGTCTCTGGGCTACACCTTC. Variable domain in full (rest from reference TRBV2 and TRBJ1-2): EPEVTQTPSHQVTQMGQEVILRCVPISNHLYFYWYRQILGQKVEFLVSFYNNEISEKSEIFDDQFSVERPDGSNFTLKIRSTKLEDSAMYFCASSDPPQGGSLGYTFGSGTRLTVV.